The table lists the clone carrying this T cell receptor beta chain with a few counts. The target antigen is unknown. The data stem from a study of memory CD4+ T cells and cytomegalovirus serostatus. Study-level results: About 40% of the roughly 160 known CMV-associated TCRbeta sequences appeared in CD4+ memory.

The CDR3 runs to 15 residues. Germline V gene lookup returns CDR1 LNHDA and CDR2 SQIVND (reference sequence). The V end was cut by 5 bases, the J end by 2 bases, with 13 bases between. The sort gate was single viable CD3+CD4+CD8-CD45RO+ cells for memory CD4+ T cells. CMV serostatus came from serum IgG against pp150, pp28, p38, p52. The authors' processing: After removing out-of-frame reads, around 2,100,000 distinct TCRbeta sequences remained. Sequencing was performed with immunoSEQ multiplex PCR; in TCRdb, only in-frame clones are kept and a portion is missing. For V, J and clone size, that table is used; D and trimming come from the DNA. The sample lists 55,000 to 65,000 clones; roughly 82% were seen once.

The sample taken for sequencing was memory CD4+ T cells from blood. The V and J genes are TRBV19 and TRBJ2-1; TRBD1 is a possible D gene (6 bases). The source of this sequence is an adult in good health and CMV-seronegative. For the CDR3, the DNA is TGTGCCAGTAGTCCATATACAGGGCCCTACAATGAGCAGTTCTTC. This encodes CASSPYTGPYNEQFF.